Included here is one T cell receptor beta chain sequence, with context. The authors' processing: Nucleated cell counts were estimated from reference gene primer amplification. Libraries were prepared by immunoSEQ multiplex PCR; TCRdb keeps only in-frame clonotypes and omits some of them. D and trimming come from the DNA, and the V and J calls and clone size come from that table. The sample has about 190,000 clones; around 90% are singletons. These data come from a study of blood T cell repertoires in COVID-19. Study summary: COVID-19 samples collected from the United States, Italy and Spain covered acute and convalescent phases.

J was trimmed by 0 bases and V by 4 bases; bases with no gene match: 8. The CDR3 runs 15 residues. Germline CDR1 GTSNPN, CDR2 SVGIG (reference sequence). Sequencing was carried out using peripheral blood. The chain uses TRBV30 and TRBJ1-2; 7 bases fit TRBD1. The sequence came from a middle-aged man with acute or convalescent COVID-19. CDR3 DNA sequence: TGTGCCTGGATTGGCCAGGACAGGCCTAACTATGGCTACACCTTC. Translating it yields CAWIGQDRPNYGYTF.